This TCR beta chain was recorded in a study of blood T cells in healthy people across ages. PCR was performed a second time for 7 to 11 cycles using a sample-barcoded 5' primer and a J-beta primer mix. Tagging of each cDNA molecule was performed by a template-switch adaptor with 12 random nucleotides. Each CDR3 protein gets one entry after TCRdb re-called the 5' RACE reads with MiXCR. The table has about 800,000 distinct CDR3 sequences, approximately 25% seen once. CDR3 length: 17 residues. Per germline, CDR1 DFQATT and CDR2 SNEGSKA (reference sequence). V shed 0 bases and J 4 bases; nucleotides not matched to a gene: 7. Findings and limits, study-wide: Diversity figures derived from one million T cells were judged to underestimate the true value.

This clonotype appeared a few times. Its target is unknown. The sample also formed part of further work on T cells of mothers and their children. From that study: At approximately 1.6 ug per 15 ul, all of the extracted RNA went into cDNA synthesis.

The rearrangement links TRBV20-1 to TRBJ2-2, with 11 bases lining up with TRBD2. The sequencing sample was made of blood. This clonotype originated in a boy between 5 and 17 years old in good health. The CDR3 nucleotides are TGCAGTGCTAGAGATGGACTAGCGGGTACGCGCACCGGGGAGCTGTTTTTT. Amino acid sequence: CSARDGLAGTRTGELFF.